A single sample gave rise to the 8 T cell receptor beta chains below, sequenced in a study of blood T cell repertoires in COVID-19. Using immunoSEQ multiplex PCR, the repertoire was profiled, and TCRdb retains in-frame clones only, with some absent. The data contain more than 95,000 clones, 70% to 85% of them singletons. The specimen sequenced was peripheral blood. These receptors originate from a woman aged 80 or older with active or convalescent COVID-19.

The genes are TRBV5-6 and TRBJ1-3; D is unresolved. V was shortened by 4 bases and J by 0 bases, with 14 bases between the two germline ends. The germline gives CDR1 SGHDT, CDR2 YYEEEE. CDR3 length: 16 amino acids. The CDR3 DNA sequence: TGTGCCAGCAGCCTGATATCGGGTGACTCTGGAAACACCATATATTTT. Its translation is CASSLISGDSGNTIYF. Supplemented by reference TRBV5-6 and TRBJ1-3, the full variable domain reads DAGVTQSPTHLIKTRGQQVTLRCSPKSGHDTVSWYQQALGQGPQFIFQYYEEEERQRGNFPDRFSGHQFPNYSSELNVNALLLGDSALYLCASSLISGDSGNTIYFGEGSWLTVV.

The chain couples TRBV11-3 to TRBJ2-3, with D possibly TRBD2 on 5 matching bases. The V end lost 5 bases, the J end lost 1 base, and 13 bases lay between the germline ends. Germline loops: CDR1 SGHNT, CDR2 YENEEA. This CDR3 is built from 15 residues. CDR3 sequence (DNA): TGTGCCAGCAGCCAAACTAGTATGGGCACAGATACGCAGTATTTT. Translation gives CASSQTSMGTDTQYF.

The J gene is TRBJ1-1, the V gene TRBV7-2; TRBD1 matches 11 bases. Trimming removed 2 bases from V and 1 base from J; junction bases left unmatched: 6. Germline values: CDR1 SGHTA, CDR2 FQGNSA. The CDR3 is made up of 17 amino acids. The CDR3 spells CASSLRTGGGTNTEAFF. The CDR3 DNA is TGTGCCAGCAGCTTACGGACAGGGGGCGGGACGAACACTGAAGCTTTCTTT. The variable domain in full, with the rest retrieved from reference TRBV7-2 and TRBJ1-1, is GAGVSQSPSNKVTEKGKDVELRCDPISGHTALYWYRQSLGQGLEFLIYFQGNSAPDKSGLPSDRFSAERTGGSVSTLTIQRTQQEDSAVYLCASSLRTGGGTNTEAFFGQGTRLTVV.

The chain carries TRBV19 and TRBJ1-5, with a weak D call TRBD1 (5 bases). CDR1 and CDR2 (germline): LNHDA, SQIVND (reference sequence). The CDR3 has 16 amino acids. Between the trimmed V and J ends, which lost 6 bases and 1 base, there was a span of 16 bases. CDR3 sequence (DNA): TGTGCCAGTAGACCGATGGGGGGGGACAGCAATCAGCCCCAGCATTTT. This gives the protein CASRPMGGDSNQPQHF.

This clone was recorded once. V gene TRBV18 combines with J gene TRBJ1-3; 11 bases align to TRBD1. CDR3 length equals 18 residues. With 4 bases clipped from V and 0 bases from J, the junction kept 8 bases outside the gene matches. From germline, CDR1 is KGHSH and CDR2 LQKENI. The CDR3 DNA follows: TGTGCCAGCTCACTATTTGGACAGGGGGCGAACTCTGGAAACACCATATATTTT. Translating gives CASSLFGQGANSGNTIYF.

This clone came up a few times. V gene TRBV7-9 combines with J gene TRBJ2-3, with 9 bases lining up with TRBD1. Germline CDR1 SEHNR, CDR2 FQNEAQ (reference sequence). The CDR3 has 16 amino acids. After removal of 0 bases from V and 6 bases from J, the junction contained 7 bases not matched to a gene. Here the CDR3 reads CASSLAGDRDHDTQYF. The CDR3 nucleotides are TGTGCCAGCAGCTTAGCCGGGGACAGGGACCATGATACGCAGTATTTT.

The CDR3 DNA is TGTGCCAGCAGCAACACCCGACTAGCGGGAGGCGATGAGCAGTTCTTC. Protein product: CASSNTRLAGGDEQFF. The chain employs TRBV6-6 and TRBJ2-1, with 13 nucleotides matching TRBD2. The CDR3 contains 16 residues. V lost 6 bases, J lost 8 bases, and 10 bases stayed unmatched. Germline CDR1 MNHNY, CDR2 SVGAGI (reference sequence).

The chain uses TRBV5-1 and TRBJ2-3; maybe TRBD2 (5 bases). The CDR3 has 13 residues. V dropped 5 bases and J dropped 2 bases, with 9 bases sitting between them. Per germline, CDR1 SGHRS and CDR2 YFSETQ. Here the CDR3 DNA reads TGCGCCAGCAGAGGAGCGGTCACAGATACGCAGTATTTT. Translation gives CASRGAVTDTQYF.